The clone carrying this T cell receptor (beta chain) was seen a handful of times. Antigen specificity is unknown. V lost 1 base to trimming and J lost 2 bases, with 3 bases between them. This CDR3 region has 13 residues. The sample belongs to a study of post-analysis software for immune sequencing data. Overall study findings and caveats: Strong co-clustering by F measure was seen for same-batch samples. Normalized Chao1 diversity in multiple sclerosis patients fell significantly below that of controls. Patients showed TRBV5-6, TRBV5-1 and TRBV20-1 among several TRBV segments more frequent than in controls.

Each TCR beta cDNA library carried unique molecular identifiers. T cells numbering about 0.85 to 10 million yielded about 500,000 cDNA molecules. TCRdb re-called the PCR reads through MiXCR, storing one row per CDR3 protein. The profile covers more than 450,000 distinct CDR3 sequences, with about 40% appearing a single time and approximately 1.7% taken by the ten largest. The material sequenced was blood. The genes are TRBV12-3 or TRBV12-4 and TRBJ1-5, with D uncertain. The receptor was derived from a girl aged 5-17 years with multiple sclerosis. The chain's CDR3 is CASSLVGNQPQHF. CDR3 nucleotide sequence: TGTGCCAGCAGTTTAGTGGGCAATCAGCCCCAGCATTTT.